This T cell receptor beta chain derives from a study of spatial heterogeneity in lung cancer. Study-wide context: Mean representation of each unique TCR and UMI combination in the raw reads exceeded 9.5 occurrences.

This clonotype was seen repeatedly, ten times or more. Its target is not known. This beta chain was picked up by a library intended for alpha chains and is off target, so its count carries little meaning. Germline CDR1 reads MNHEY; CDR2 reads SVGEGT. The CDR3 extends over 14 amino acids. Between the trimmed V and J ends, which lost 5 bases and 0 bases, there was a span of 10 bases. The time point is: sample taken at primary tumor resection. Findings of the study overall: Within tumors, counts of expanded alpha and beta TCRs tracked tumor mutation counts.

MiXCR, applied by TCRdb to the 5' RACE reads, yields one record per CDR3 protein. The sample has approximately 12,000 distinct CDR3 sequences, approximately 5.5% seen once. The chain is built from TRBV6-2 or TRBV6-3 and TRBJ1-2, with D possibly being TRBD1 (6 bases). The sequence was obtained from a male donor with early-stage non-small cell lung cancer. Specimen: lung tumor tissue, collected at surgery. The CDR3 here is CASSRTATNYGYTF. The CDR3, as DNA: TGTGCCAGCAGTAGGACAGCAACTAACTATGGCTACACCTTC.